This is a list of T cell receptor beta chains from one sample in a study of radiotherapy plus CTLA-4 blockade in lung cancer. Assay: immunoSEQ multiplex PCR; the TCRdb copy retains only in-frame clones and omits some. This sample has about 60,000 clones, with around 80% found just once. Here the sequenced sample was peripheral blood, taken from a patient treated with radiotherapy plus ipilimumab. These receptors came from a human donor with non-small cell lung cancer who had a partial response to radiotherapy plus ipilimumab. The CDR3 runs from the conserved cysteine through the conserved F or W. A D gene is named only where the DNA matches it firmly. Size values are once, few and many counts, or a class for expanded clones, and some rows have none.

TRBD1,TRBJ1-2,NA,TRBV28,TGTGCCAGCGGTACACAGGGGGCGCGTGGCTACACCTTC,CASGTQGARGYTF
TRBD1,TRBJ2-7,once,TRBV14,TGTGCCAGCAGCCCGCAGACAGGGGGTTTCTACGAGCAGTACTTC,CASSPQTGGFYEQYF
NA,TRBJ1-2,NA,TRBV19,TGTGCCAGTAGTGCACAGAACTATGGCTACACCTTC,CASSAQNYGYTF
NA,TRBJ2-7,NA,TRBV28,TGTGCCAGCAGTTTATCGGACCCTCAAGGGGGACACTACGAGCAGTACTTC,CASSLSDPQGGHYEQYF
TRBD1,TRBJ2-7,NA,TRBV11-2,TGTGCCAGCAGTTCCGGGACAGGGTCCTACGAGCAGTACTTC,CASSSGTGSYEQYF
NA,TRBJ2-7,NA,TRBV19,TGTGCCAGTAGTATCGGAGTGGGCTACGAGCAGTACTTC,CASSIGVGYEQYF
NA,TRBJ2-5,NA,TRBV5-1,TGCGCCAGCAGCTCGGACTTTCGGGGTCAAGAGACCCAGTACTTC,CASSSDFRGQETQYF
NA,TRBJ2-1,NA,TRBV5-1,TGCGCCAGCAGCTTGGAAGCTAGCTCCTACAATGAGCAGTTCTTC,CASSLEASSYNEQFF
TRBD1,TRBJ1-5,few,TRBV5-1,TGCGCCAGCAGCCCCGGACAGGGGAATTGGCAGCCCCAGCATTTT,CASSPGQGNWQPQHF
NA,TRBJ1-1,NA,TRBV19,TGTGCCAGCACACCACAGAAGATGAACACTGAAGCTTTCTTT,CASTPQKMNTEAFF
NA,TRBJ1-1,NA,TRBV5-5,TGTGCCAGCAGCTTGACTGCCACCTTGAACACTGAAGCTTTCTTT,CASSLTATLNTEAFF
TRBD1,TRBJ2-5,NA,TRBV7-9,TGTGCCAGCAGCTTAGTCGGCCAGGGGGCGGACGAGACCCAGTACTTC,CASSLVGQGADETQYF
NA,TRBJ2-1,NA,TRBV5-6,TGTGCCAGCAGCTTCGGAACAGGGTACAATGAGCAGTTCTTC,CASSFGTGYNEQFF
NA,TRBJ2-2,NA,TRBV5-6,TGTGCCAGCAGCTACAGGGTGGGGAACACCGGGGAGCTGTTTTTT,CASSYRVGNTGELFF
TRBD1,TRBJ2-7,NA,TRBV19,TGTGCCAGTAGTCTCCGGGACAGAACCTACGAGCAGTACTTC,CASSLRDRTYEQYF